This TCR beta chain stems from a study of a mutant IDH1 vaccine in newly diagnosed glioma. On the study more broadly: Treated patients, averaging 40.4 years, were approximately 60% male and about 40% female. Antecedent treatment encompassed radiotherapy, temozolomide, or their combination; the majority received both.

Details on this clone: Its antigen remains unidentified.

Germline assignment: CDR1 SGHTA and CDR2 FQGNSA. This CDR3 is built from 16 residues. Trimming took 5 bases from V and 4 from J; bases not matched to a gene: 7. The table came from immunoSEQ multiplex PCR; TCRdb's copy has only in-frame clones and leaves some out. The table includes 35,000 to 50,000 clones, roughly 84% detected once. As to time point: week 23, last vaccination. Each dose of the vaccine consisted of 300 ug of mutant IDH1 20-mer peptide, with topical imiquimod. Diagnosis in the donors showed new WHO grade 3 or 4 astrocytomas that were IDH1-mutant and ATRX-lost. The input for sequencing was PBMCs, taken from a glioma patient whose treatment included an IDH1 peptide vaccine. The TCR was taken from a woman aged 18-29 years with glioma. Some clones in this sample may be carry-over from other donors' samples. The rearrangement uses TRBV7-2 and TRBJ2-1; 11 bases map to TRBD2. The chain's CDR3 is CASSAVAGGPYNEQFF. The CDR3 nucleotides read TGTGCCAGCAGCGCCGTAGCGGGGGGGCCTTACAATGAGCAGTTCTTC.